This T cell receptor (beta chain) originates from a study of blood T cell repertoires in COVID-19. Study-level background: Whether acute or convalescent, the COVID-19 samples came from the United States, Italy and Spain.

The CDR3 has 17 residues. The germline CDR1 and CDR2 sequences are SGHNT and YYREEE (reference sequence). V lost 4 bases to trimming and J lost 1 base, with 20 bases between them. Method: immunoSEQ multiplex PCR; TCRdb's copy keeps in-frame clones and lacks some. This sample has 60,000 to 85,000 clones; just under 80% occur once, and the top ten carry 6.3%. The source is a woman between 55 and 75 years old with acute or convalescent COVID-19. The J gene is TRBJ1-1, the V gene TRBV5-4; perhaps TRBD1 as D (6 bases). The sample consisted of peripheral blood. The CDR3 DNA is TGTGCCAGCAGCCCGGCGGGGGGGGCTAGTTCGAACACTGAAGCTTTCTTT. Protein sequence: CASSPAGGASSNTEAFF.